This entry is about one T cell receptor (beta chain). Antigen specificity is unknown. The V and J ends lost 4 bases and 6 bases, in that order; junction bases with no gene match: 8. The CDR3 is 15 residues long. Germline CDR1 SGHNT, CDR2 YYREEE (reference sequence). The sample is drawn from a study of cytomegalovirus exposure and HLA in healthy donors. As for the study in general: In an early release, HLA-typed donors contributed 77 million or so unique TCR sequences. Genetic ancestry analysis placed around 76% of the 300 to 400 donors that were genotyped in the Caucasian-associated cluster.

The study ran its PCR with 60 Vbeta and 13 Jbeta primers. The data were produced by immunoSEQ multiplex PCR, yet TCRdb's version contains in-frame clones alone and is incomplete. The sample has 150,000 to 200,000 clones; 80% are singletons. Findings of the study overall: Upon later analysis, HLA-associated TCR beta chains proved more clonally expanded than other, equally common chains. Follow-up analysis found HLA locus-dependent TCR association rates, highest for DRB1 and lowest for HLA-C.

The sequencing input was PBMCs. The clonotype originates from a woman in her 30s in good health and CMV-seronegative. The gene calls are TRBV5-4 and TRBJ2-2; 8 nucleotides align to TRBD1. The CDR3: CASSTGQGVPGELFF. In DNA, the CDR3 is TGTGCCAGCAGCACCGGACAGGGTGTGCCCGGGGAGCTGTTTTTT.